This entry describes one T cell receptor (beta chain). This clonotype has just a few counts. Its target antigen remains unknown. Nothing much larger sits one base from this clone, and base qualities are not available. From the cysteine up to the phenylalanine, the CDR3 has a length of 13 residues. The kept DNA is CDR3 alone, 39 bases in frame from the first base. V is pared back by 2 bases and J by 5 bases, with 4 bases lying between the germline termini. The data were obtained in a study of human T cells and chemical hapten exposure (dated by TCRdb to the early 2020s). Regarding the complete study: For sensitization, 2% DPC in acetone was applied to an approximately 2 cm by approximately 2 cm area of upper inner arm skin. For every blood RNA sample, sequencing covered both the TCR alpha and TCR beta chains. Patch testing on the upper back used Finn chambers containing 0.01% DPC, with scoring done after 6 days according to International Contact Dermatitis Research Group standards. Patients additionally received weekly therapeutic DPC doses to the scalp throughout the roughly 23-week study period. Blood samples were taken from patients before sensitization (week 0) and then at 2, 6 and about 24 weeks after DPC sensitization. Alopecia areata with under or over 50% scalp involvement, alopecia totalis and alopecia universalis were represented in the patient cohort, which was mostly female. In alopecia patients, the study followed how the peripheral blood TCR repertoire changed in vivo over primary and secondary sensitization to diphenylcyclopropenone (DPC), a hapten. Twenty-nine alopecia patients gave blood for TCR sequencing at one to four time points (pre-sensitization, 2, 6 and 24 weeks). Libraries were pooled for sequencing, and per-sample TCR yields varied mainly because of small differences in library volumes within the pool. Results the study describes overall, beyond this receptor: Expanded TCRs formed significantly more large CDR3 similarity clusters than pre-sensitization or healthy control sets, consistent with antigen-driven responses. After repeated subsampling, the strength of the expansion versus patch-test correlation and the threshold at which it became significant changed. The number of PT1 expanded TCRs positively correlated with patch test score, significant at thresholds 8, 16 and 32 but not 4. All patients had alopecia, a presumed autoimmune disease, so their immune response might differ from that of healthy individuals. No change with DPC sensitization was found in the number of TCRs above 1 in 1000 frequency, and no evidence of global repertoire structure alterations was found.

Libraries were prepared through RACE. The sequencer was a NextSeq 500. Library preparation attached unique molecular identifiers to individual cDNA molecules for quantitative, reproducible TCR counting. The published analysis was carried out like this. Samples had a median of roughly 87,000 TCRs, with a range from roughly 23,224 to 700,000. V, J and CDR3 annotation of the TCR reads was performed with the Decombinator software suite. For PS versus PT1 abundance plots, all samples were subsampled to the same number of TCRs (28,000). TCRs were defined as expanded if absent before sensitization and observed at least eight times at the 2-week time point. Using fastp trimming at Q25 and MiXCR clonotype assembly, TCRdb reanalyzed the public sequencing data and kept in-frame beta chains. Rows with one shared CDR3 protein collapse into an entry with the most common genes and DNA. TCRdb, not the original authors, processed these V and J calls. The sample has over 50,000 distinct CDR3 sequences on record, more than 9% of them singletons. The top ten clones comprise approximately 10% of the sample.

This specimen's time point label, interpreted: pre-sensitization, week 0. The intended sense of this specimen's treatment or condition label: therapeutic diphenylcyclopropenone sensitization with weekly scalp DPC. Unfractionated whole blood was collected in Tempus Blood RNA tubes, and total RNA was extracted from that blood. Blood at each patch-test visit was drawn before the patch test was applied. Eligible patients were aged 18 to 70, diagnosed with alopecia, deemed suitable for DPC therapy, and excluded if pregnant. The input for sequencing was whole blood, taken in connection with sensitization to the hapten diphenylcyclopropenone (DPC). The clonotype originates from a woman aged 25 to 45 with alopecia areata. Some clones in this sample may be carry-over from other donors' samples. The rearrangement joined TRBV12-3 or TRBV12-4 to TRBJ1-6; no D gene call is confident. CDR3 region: CASSLTDNSPLHF. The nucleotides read TGTGCCAGCAGTTTAACAGATAATTCACCCCTCCACTTT.